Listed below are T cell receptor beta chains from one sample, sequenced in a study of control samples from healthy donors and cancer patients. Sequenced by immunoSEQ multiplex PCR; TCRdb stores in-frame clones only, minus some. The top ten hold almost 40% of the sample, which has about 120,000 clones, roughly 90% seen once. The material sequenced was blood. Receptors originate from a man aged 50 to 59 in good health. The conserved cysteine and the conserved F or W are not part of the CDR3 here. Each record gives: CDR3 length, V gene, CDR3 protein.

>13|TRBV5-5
ASSLAGGRGETQY
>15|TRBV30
AWRGLIRTGAADTQY
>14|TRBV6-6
ASSYSRQTMNTEAF
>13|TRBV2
ASSSRTGYTDTQY
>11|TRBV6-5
ASSYGGNTEAF
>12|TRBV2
ASSELGAREKLF
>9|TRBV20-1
SARDRTEAF
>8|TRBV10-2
ASMNTEAF
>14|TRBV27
ASTTSGDKSPYEQY
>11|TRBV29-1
SVARSWNTEAF
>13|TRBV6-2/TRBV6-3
ASSLDWDSNQPQH
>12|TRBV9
ASSRTAVLPEAF
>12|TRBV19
ASSPRDSQETQY
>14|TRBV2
ASRAILGQGSNEQY
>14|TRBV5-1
ASSVDRLEEKTEAF
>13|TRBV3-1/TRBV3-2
ASLMNSGGAETQY
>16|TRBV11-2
ASSLGTIGTGNIYGYT
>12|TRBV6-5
ASRDRGHQETQY
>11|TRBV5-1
ASSSTANYGYT
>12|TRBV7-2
ASSPGLSTDTQY
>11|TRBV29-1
SVGDNLTGELF
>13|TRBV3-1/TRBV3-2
ASSPPDRANEKLF
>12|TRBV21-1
ASSKAWQRYEQY
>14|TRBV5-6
ASSSAGGPGPYGYT
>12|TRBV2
ASSPQGSNQPQH
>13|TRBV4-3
ASSQPTEPGEKLF